The T cell receptor beta chain under discussion was sequenced for a study of blood T cell repertoires in COVID-19. Clones were read by immunoSEQ multiplex PCR, and TCRdb kept only the in-frame ones, dropping some. The sample includes about 200,000 clones, roughly 88% of them seen just once. Germline V gives CDR1 MNHEY, CDR2 SMNVEV (reference sequence). This CDR3 is 16 amino acids long. Trimming pared 7 bases from V and 4 bases from J, leaving 20 bases between. Sequenced: PBMCs or T cells enriched from blood (not recorded which). The source is a man aged 40-55 years with acute COVID-19. The chain recombines TRBV27 with TRBJ2-1; D possibly corresponds to TRBD2 (6 bases). The CDR3 nucleotides are TGTGCCAGCATGGGGTCGGGGCGGGGAATATACAATGAGCAGTTCTTC. Its protein is CASMGSGRGIYNEQFF.